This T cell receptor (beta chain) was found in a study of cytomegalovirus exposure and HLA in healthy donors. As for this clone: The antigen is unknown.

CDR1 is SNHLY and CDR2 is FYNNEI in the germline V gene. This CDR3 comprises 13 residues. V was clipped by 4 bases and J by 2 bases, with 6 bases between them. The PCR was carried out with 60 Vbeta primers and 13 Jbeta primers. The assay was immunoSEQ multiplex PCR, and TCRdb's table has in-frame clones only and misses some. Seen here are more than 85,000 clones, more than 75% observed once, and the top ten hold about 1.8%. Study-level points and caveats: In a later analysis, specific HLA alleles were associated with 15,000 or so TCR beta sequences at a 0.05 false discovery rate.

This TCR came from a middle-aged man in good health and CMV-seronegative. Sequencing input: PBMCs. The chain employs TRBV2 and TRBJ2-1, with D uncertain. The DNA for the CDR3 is TGTGCCAGCAGTGGCGCAACCTACAATGAGCAGTTCTTC. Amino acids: CASSGATYNEQFF.